This is a list of T cell receptor beta chains from one sample in a study of shared clonotypes between healthy human individuals. TCRdb's copy holds only in-frame clones and misses some; the assay was immunoSEQ multiplex PCR. The table has a few million clones, approximately 95% seen once. Sequenced sample: naive CD4+ T cells from PBMCs. All receptors derive from a man aged 18 to 30 in good health. Some clones in this sample may be carry-over from other donors' samples. CDR3s include the opening cysteine and the closing phenylalanine or tryptophan. The order of the fields is D gene, V gene, clone size, J gene, CDR3 DNA, CDR3 protein. D genes are given only for firm matches. Some rows mark clone size as missing; the rest say once, few, many or name a class of expanded clone.

D: .; V: TRBV30; size: .; J: TRBJ1-4; DNA: TGTGCCTGTTGGGAGAAAAATGAAAAACTGTTTTTT; CDR3: CACWEKNEKLFF
D: TRBD1; V: TRBV11-2; size: .; J: TRBJ2-2; DNA: TGTGCCAGCAGCGCTAGACAGGGGGCCACCGGGGAGCTGTTTTTT; CDR3: CASSARQGATGELFF
D: .; V: TRBV29-1; size: .; J: TRBJ2-1; DNA: TGCAGCGTTGGTTACGGGAGCTCCTACAATGAGCAGTTCTTC; CDR3: CSVGYGSSYNEQFF
D: TRBD1; V: TRBV18; size: .; J: TRBJ1-3; DNA: TGTGCCAGCTCACTATGGACAGGGCCGCCCTCTGGAAACACCATATATTTT; CDR3: CASSLWTGPPSGNTIYF
D: .; V: TRBV6-1; size: .; J: TRBJ1-5; DNA: TGTGCCAGCAGCGCAAGGTGGGGCAATCAGCCCCAGCATTTT; CDR3: CASSARWGNQPQHF
D: .; V: TRBV5-1; size: .; J: TRBJ2-1; DNA: TGCGCCAGCAGCTCCGGACGGGATGAGCAGTTCTTC; CDR3: CASSSGRDEQFF
D: .; V: TRBV5-4; size: .; J: TRBJ1-1; DNA: TGTGCCTACAGCCCCTCGGGGGGCAGGCCGAACACTGAAGCTTTCTTT; CDR3: CAYSPSGGRPNTEAFF
D: .; V: TRBV6-5; size: .; J: TRBJ2-7; DNA: TGTGCCAGCAGTACCGTGGGCCAAAACTACGAGCAGTACTTC; CDR3: CASSTVGQNYEQYF
D: TRBD1; V: TRBV7-2; size: .; J: TRBJ2-3; DNA: TGTGCCAGCAGCGTCCCGGGACAGGGCAGCACAGATACGCAGTATTTT; CDR3: CASSVPGQGSTDTQYF
D: .; V: TRBV5-1; size: .; J: TRBJ2-5; DNA: TGCGCCAGCAGCTTGTCCAGGGTGGGAGAGACCCAGTACTTC; CDR3: CASSLSRVGETQYF
D: .; V: TRBV7-2; size: .; J: TRBJ2-1; DNA: TGTGCCAGCAGCTTGTCCTCCTACAATGAGCAGTTCTTC; CDR3: CASSLSSYNEQFF
D: .; V: TRBV6-1; size: once; J: TRBJ2-7; DNA: TGTGCCAGCCGCCCGGGACTGGCCTACGAGCAGTACTTC; CDR3: CASRPGLAYEQYF
D: .; V: TRBV7-3; size: .; J: TRBJ2-2; DNA: TGTGCCAGCAGCCCACTGACTAGGGCGAACACCGGGGAGCTGTTTTTT; CDR3: CASSPLTRANTGELFF
D: .; V: TRBV5-4; size: .; J: TRBJ1-4; DNA: TGTGCCAGCAGCTCCGGGATAACTAATGAAAAACTGTTTTTT; CDR3: CASSSGITNEKLFF
D: .; V: TRBV7-8; size: .; J: TRBJ2-7; DNA: TGTGCCAGCAGTTCGGACAGAGGCTCCGAGCAGTACTTC; CDR3: CASSSDRGSEQYF
D: TRBD1; V: TRBV5-4; size: once; J: TRBJ1-1; DNA: TGTGCCAGCAGCTCCCCCCGGGACAGGGGTCTGAACACTGAAGCTTTCTTT; CDR3: CASSSPRDRGLNTEAFF
D: .; V: TRBV18; size: .; J: TRBJ2-2; DNA: TGTGCCAGCTCACAATTTGGGAACACCGGGGAGCTGTTTTTT; CDR3: CASSQFGNTGELFF
D: TRBD2; V: TRBV7-3; size: .; J: TRBJ2-2; DNA: TGTGCCAGCAGCCCGGGACTAGCGGGAACCGGGGAGCTGTTTTTT; CDR3: CASSPGLAGTGELFF
D: .; V: TRBV28; size: .; J: TRBJ2-7; DNA: TGTGCCAGCAGTTTCCCCGTTAAATCCTACGAGCAGTACTTC; CDR3: CASSFPVKSYEQYF
D: .; V: TRBV20-1; size: .; J: TRBJ2-5; DNA: TGCAGTGCTGAGGGCCCAGAGACCCAGTACTTC; CDR3: CSAEGPETQYF
D: TRBD2; V: TRBV5-1; size: .; J: TRBJ2-1; DNA: TGCGCCAGCAGCTTTTCTGGGACTAGCTACAATGAGCAGTTCTTC; CDR3: CASSFSGTSYNEQFF
D: .; V: TRBV19; size: once; J: TRBJ2-2; DNA: TGTGCCAGTAGTTCCCTCCGCGTGGCGAACACCGGGGAGCTGTTTTTT; CDR3: CASSSLRVANTGELFF
D: TRBD1; V: TRBV18; size: once; J: TRBJ1-5; DNA: TGTGCCAGCTCACCACCGAACAGGGGGCCCGGTCAGCCCCAGCATTTT; CDR3: CASSPPNRGPGQPQHF
D: TRBD2; V: TRBV19; size: .; J: TRBJ2-5; DNA: TGTGCCAGTAATCTGCGGGAGGGCCGACGGGAGACCCAGTACTTC; CDR3: CASNLREGRRETQYF
D: .; V: TRBV6-5; size: .; J: TRBJ2-5; DNA: TGTGCCAGCAGTTCTTTAAGTCAAGAGACCCAGTACTTC; CDR3: CASSSLSQETQYF
D: .; V: TRBV9; size: .; J: TRBJ1-2; DNA: TGTGCCAGCTCCCGGGAGAATGCTAACTATGGCTACACCTTC; CDR3: CASSRENANYGYTF
D: TRBD1; V: TRBV29-1; size: .; J: TRBJ1-1; DNA: TGCAGCGCCGACAGGGCAAAGAACACTGAAGCTTTCTTT; CDR3: CSADRAKNTEAFF
D: .; V: TRBV29-1; size: .; J: TRBJ1-1; DNA: TGCAGCGCCCAGGACTGGGACACTGAAGCTTTCTTT; CDR3: CSAQDWDTEAFF
D: .; V: TRBV28; size: .; J: TRBJ2-7; DNA: TGTGCCAGCAGTTTATCGCCCCAGGGCTTCGAGCAGTACTTC; CDR3: CASSLSPQGFEQYF
D: .; V: TRBV25-1; size: .; J: TRBJ1-2; DNA: TGTGCCAGCAGCGAGGGACGGCGGATCCTGGGCGGCAACTATGGCTACACCTTC; CDR3: CASSEGRRILGGNYGYTF
D: TRBD2; V: TRBV11-3; size: once; J: TRBJ2-1; DNA: TGTGCCAGCAGCGCGGGGGACCCGGAGTACAATGAGCAGTTCTTC; CDR3: CASSAGDPEYNEQFF
D: TRBD2; V: TRBV5-1; size: .; J: TRBJ2-7; DNA: TGCGCCAGCGCGGGGGGAGGCTCTAAACACGAGCAGTACTTC; CDR3: CASAGGGSKHEQYF
D: .; V: TRBV18; size: .; J: TRBJ1-1; DNA: TGTGCCAGCTCACCACAGGGGGACGGGCTTATGAACACTGAAGCTTTCTTT; CDR3: CASSPQGDGLMNTEAFF
D: .; V: TRBV9; size: once; J: TRBJ1-1; DNA: TGTGCCAGCAGCGTAGATAGTAAGACAACTTCTTGGACTGAAGCTTTCTTT; CDR3: CASSVDSKTTSWTEAFF
D: TRBD2; V: TRBV27; size: .; J: TRBJ2-1; DNA: TGTGCCAGCAGTTTACGCAGGACTAGCGGGAGGGCCCTCCATGAGCAGTTCTTC; CDR3: CASSLRRTSGRALHEQFF
D: TRBD1; V: TRBV28; size: .; J: TRBJ1-5; DNA: TGTGCCAGCCTCCGGGACAGGGGGGACCATAGCAATCAGCCCCAGCATTTT; CDR3: CASLRDRGDHSNQPQHF
D: TRBD1; V: TRBV6-5; size: .; J: TRBJ1-2; DNA: TGTGCCAGCACCTCTTTGGACAGGGAGGACTATGGCTACACCTTC; CDR3: CASTSLDREDYGYTF
D: .; V: TRBV10-3; size: .; J: TRBJ2-1; DNA: TGTGCCATCAGTGCGCAGAGTGAGCAGTTCTTC; CDR3: CAISAQSEQFF
D: TRBD1; V: TRBV5-1; size: .; J: TRBJ1-1; DNA: TGCGCCAGCAGCTTTCAGGGGGCTTCAGAAGCTTTCTTT; CDR3: CASSFQGASEAFF
D: TRBD2; V: TRBV5-4; size: .; J: TRBJ2-2; DNA: TGTGCCAGCAGGTGGGGACTAGCGGAAACCGGGGAGCTGTTTTTT; CDR3: CASRWGLAETGELFF
D: TRBD1; V: TRBV19; size: .; J: TRBJ1-4; DNA: TGTGCCACCGCCGACAGGGGAGTATATGAAAAACTGTTTTTT; CDR3: CATADRGVYEKLFF
D: .; V: TRBV7-9; size: .; J: TRBJ2-7; DNA: TGTGCCAGCAGCTTGGGGCTAGGCGGGCTCGAGCAGTACTTC; CDR3: CASSLGLGGLEQYF
D: .; V: TRBV14; size: .; J: TRBJ1-2; DNA: TGTGCCAGCAGCCTAGGGGCGCAGGGCAACCCTAACTATGGCTACACCTTC; CDR3: CASSLGAQGNPNYGYTF
D: TRBD2; V: TRBV7-9; size: .; J: TRBJ2-5; DNA: TGTGCCAGCAGCTTAGTAGGGAGGGAAGAGACCCAGTACTTC; CDR3: CASSLVGREETQYF
D: .; V: TRBV19; size: .; J: TRBJ2-5; DNA: TGTGCCAGCTCCCGCCTCGGTGCTCAAGAGACCCAGTACTTC; CDR3: CASSRLGAQETQYF
D: .; V: TRBV7-9; size: .; J: TRBJ2-7; DNA: TGTGCCAGCAGCTCACGTTCGACGGGACTCTACGAGCAGTACTTC; CDR3: CASSSRSTGLYEQYF
D: TRBD1; V: TRBV10-3; size: .; J: TRBJ2-7; DNA: TGTGCCATCAGTGAGGCAGGGGGCGAAAACGAGCAGTACTTC; CDR3: CAISEAGGENEQYF
D: TRBD1; V: TRBV28; size: .; J: TRBJ1-1; DNA: TGTGCCAGCAGTTTAACGCTACGGGACAGGATGAACACTGAAGCTTTCTTT; CDR3: CASSLTLRDRMNTEAFF
D: .; V: TRBV6-6; size: .; J: TRBJ2-5; DNA: TGTGCCAGCAGTTACTTGGCAGGACACCAAGAGACCCAGTACTTC; CDR3: CASSYLAGHQETQYF
D: .; V: TRBV29-1; size: .; J: TRBJ2-3; DNA: TGCAGCGTCGACGGGGGCACAGATACGCAGTATTTT; CDR3: CSVDGGTDTQYF
D: .; V: TRBV5-4; size: .; J: TRBJ2-7; DNA: TGTGCCAGCAGCTCGCGGACCCAGGGTTTCGAGCAGTACTTC; CDR3: CASSSRTQGFEQYF
D: TRBD2; V: TRBV4-3; size: .; J: TRBJ2-1; DNA: TGCGCCAGCAGCCAAGACGGTGAGCTAGCGGGATACAATGAGCAGTTCTTC; CDR3: CASSQDGELAGYNEQFF
D: .; V: TRBV4-3; size: .; J: TRBJ2-1; DNA: TGCGCCAGCAGCCAAGATTTAGGCTTGGGAGCCGATGAGCAGTTCTTC; CDR3: CASSQDLGLGADEQFF
D: .; V: TRBV5-1; size: .; J: TRBJ1-5; DNA: TGCGCCAGCAGCCGAGCCCGGGAAGCGGGACAGCCCCAGCATTTT; CDR3: CASSRAREAGQPQHF
D: .; V: TRBV27; size: .; J: TRBJ2-5; DNA: TGTGCCAGCAGTCCTCTTGGCAGGAAGCAAGAGACCCAGTACTTC; CDR3: CASSPLGRKQETQYF
D: .; V: TRBV4-1; size: .; J: TRBJ2-4; DNA: TGCGCCAGCAGCCAAGATACCAAACCGGGCCAGGGACGGCTTAAGCGAAACATTCAGTACTTC; CDR3: CASSQDTKPGQGRLKRNIQYF
D: .; V: TRBV28; size: .; J: TRBJ1-4; DNA: TGTGCCAGCACCCCGGGGGGTAGGGGATTTGAAAAACTGTTTTTT; CDR3: CASTPGGRGFEKLFF
D: .; V: TRBV6-6; size: .; J: TRBJ1-1; DNA: TGTGCCAGCATCCAGGGGAACACTGAAGCTTTCTTT; CDR3: CASIQGNTEAFF
D: .; V: TRBV2; size: .; J: TRBJ1-3; DNA: TGTGCCAGCAGAACCTCTGGAAACACCATATATTTT; CDR3: CASRTSGNTIYF
D: .; V: TRBV28; size: .; J: TRBJ1-5; DNA: TGTGCCAGCAGTTTCTCCCGAGGGCTCTCTAGCAATCAGCCCCAGCATTTT; CDR3: CASSFSRGLSSNQPQHF